This TCR beta chain was identified during a study of blood T cell repertoires in COVID-19. Background on the study: From T cells, B-cell-depleted T cells, or PBMCs came the material, which was cDNA or gDNA.

Some clones are missing from TCRdb's copy, which holds only in-frame ones; the method was immunoSEQ multiplex PCR. The repertoire holds about 480,000 clones, with roughly 89% as singletons. V gave up 3 bases and J gave up 5 bases; unmatched junction bases: 6. CDR1 is SEHNR and CDR2 is FQNEAQ in the germline V gene (reference sequence). The CDR3 sequence is 14 residues long. Seattle cases were enrolled at active infection and followed longitudinally. The clonotype comes from a man between 18 and 29 years old with COVID-19, enrolled during active disease. The chain links TRBV7-9 to TRBJ1-2, with 7 bases identical to TRBD1. Sequenced: peripheral blood. The CDR3 region has the DNA TGTGCCAGCAGCTTCTCCGGGACAGCTTATGGCTACACCTTC. Translation gives CASSFSGTAYGYTF.